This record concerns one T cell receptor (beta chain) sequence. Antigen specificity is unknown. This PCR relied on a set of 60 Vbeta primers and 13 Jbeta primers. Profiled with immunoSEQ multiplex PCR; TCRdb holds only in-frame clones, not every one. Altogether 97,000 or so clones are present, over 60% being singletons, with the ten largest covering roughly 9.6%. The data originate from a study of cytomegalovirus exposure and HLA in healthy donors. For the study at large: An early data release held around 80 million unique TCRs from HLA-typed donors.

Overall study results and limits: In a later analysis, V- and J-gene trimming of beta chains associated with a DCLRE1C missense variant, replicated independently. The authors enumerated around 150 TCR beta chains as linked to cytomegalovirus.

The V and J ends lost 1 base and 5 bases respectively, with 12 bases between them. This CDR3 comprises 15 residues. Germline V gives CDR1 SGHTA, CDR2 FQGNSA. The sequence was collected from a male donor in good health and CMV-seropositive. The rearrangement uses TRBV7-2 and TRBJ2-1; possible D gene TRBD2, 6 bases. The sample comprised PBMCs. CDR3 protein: CASSLDPSVHNEQFF. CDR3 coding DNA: TGTGCCAGCAGCTTAGATCCTAGCGTTCACAATGAGCAGTTCTTC.